The clone carrying this T cell receptor beta chain came up a few times. Its antigen is not identified. This specimen belongs to a study of read filtering for tumor transcriptome and immune sequencing. The library was built from about 370 ng RNA with molecular barcoded adaptors for alpha/delta and beta/gamma chains. TCRdb re-called the reads with MiXCR, one entry per CDR3 protein. The sample yields about 24,000 distinct CDR3 sequences, about 20% seen once. V gave up 3 bases and J gave up 4 bases, with 13 bases separating them. Germline assignment: CDR1 SGDLS and CDR2 YYNGEE. The CDR3 is 14 residues long. Whole-study findings and limits: Around 80% of IR-seq clonotypes had a single read, yet these held approximately 4% of reads.

This sequence joins TRBV9 and TRBJ2-5; tentatively, D is TRBD2 (6 bases). This receptor was identified in a donor aged 40 or older with multiple myeloma. Sequenced material: a population of CD138-negative cells sorted from bone marrow. The CDR3, as DNA: TGTGCCAGCAGCGCGGCCGGGGGTGGAGAGACCCAGTACTTC. This encodes CASSAAGGGETQYF.